These 29 T cell receptor beta chains were sequenced from one sample in a study of technical replicates of blood from a handful of donors. Method: immunoSEQ multiplex PCR; TCRdb's copy keeps in-frame clones and lacks some. The sample carries some 15,000 clones, 86% recorded once. The sample consisted of PBMCs. The receptors originated from a human donor in good health.

The V gene is TRBV6-5, the J gene TRBJ1-5; 7 bases agree with TRBD1. CDR3 length equals 12 residues. V lost 5 bases, J lost 5 bases, and 0 bases stayed unmatched. The germline CDR1 and CDR2 sequences are MNHEY and SVGAGI. CDR3 coding DNA: TGTGCCAGCAGTGACAGGGATCAGCCCCAGCATTTT. This gives the protein CASSDRDQPQHF.

J is TRBJ1-3 and V is TRBV11-2, with 7 bases aligning to TRBD1. The CDR3 runs 14 residues. Germline-derived CDR1 and CDR2 are SGHAT and FQNNGV. J lost 4 bases, V lost 7 bases, and 7 bases had no gene match. CDR3 loop: CASTPLGGGNTIYF. The CDR3 bases are TGTGCCAGCACCCCCCTAGGGGGCGGAAACACCATATATTTT. Full variable domain (remainder filled in from reference TRBV11-2 and TRBJ1-3): EAGVAQSPRYKIIEKRQSVAFWCNPISGHATLYWYQQILGQGPKLLIQFQNNGVVDDSQLPKDRFSAERLKGVDSTLKIQPAKLEDSAVYLCASTPLGGGNTIYFGEGSWLTVV.

The V gene is TRBV27, the J gene TRBJ2-7, with TRBD1 identical over 7 bases. Unmatched junction bases numbered 10, after V lost 6 bases and J lost 5 bases. Per germline, CDR1 MNHEY and CDR2 SMNVEV (reference sequence). The CDR3 spans 14 residues. DNA for the CDR3: TGTGCCAGCAGAATCCGGACAGGCTTTAACGAGCAGTACTTC. Translated, it gives CASRIRTGFNEQYF.

V and J are TRBV5-6 and TRBJ2-1; the match to TRBD2 covers 9 bases. The CDR3 has 18 residues. The ends lost 0 bases at V and 5 bases at J; junction bases unmatched: 12. Germline V lookup: CDR1 SGHDT, CDR2 YYEEEE. CDR3 region: CASSLANAGGPQDNEQFF. CDR3 DNA: TGTGCCAGCAGCTTGGCCAATGCGGGAGGGCCACAAGACAATGAGCAGTTCTTC.

The V and J genes are TRBV2 and TRBJ1-2, with 7 bases aligning to TRBD1. Per germline, CDR1 SNHLY and CDR2 FYNNEI. J lost 7 bases, V lost 2 bases, and 34 bases had no gene match. CDR3 size: 23 residues. CDR3 DNA sequence: TGTGCCAGCAGTGAAAATCTGAGGGGTAGCTGGGGACAGATTATTTTAACTATGCTTGGCTACACCTTC. This sequence encodes CASSENLRGSWGQIILTMLGYTF.

The rearrangement joins TRBV7-8 to TRBJ2-1, with TRBD2 identical over 7 bases. The trim removed 2 bases at V and 6 bases at J, leaving 10 bases unmatched. CDR3 length equals 16 residues. Germline V lookup: CDR1 SGHVS, CDR2 FQNEAQ. CDR3 sequence reads: CASSLRSASGTNEQFF. For the CDR3, the DNA is TGTGCCAGCAGCTTACGATCGGCTAGCGGAACCAATGAGCAGTTCTTC. The whole variable domain, filled in from reference TRBV7-8 and TRBJ2-1, reads GAGVSQSPRYKVAKRGQDVALRCDPISGHVSLFWYQQALGQGPEFLTYFQNEAQLDKSGLPSDRFFAERPEGSVSTLKIQRTQQEDSAVYLCASSLRSASGTNEQFFGPGTRLTVL.

This rearrangement joins TRBV7-6 to TRBJ2-5; tentative D call: TRBD2 (5 bases). V was trimmed by 0 bases and J by 5 bases, leaving 10 bases between them. The CDR3 runs to 14 residues. The V gene's germline CDR1 is SGHVS and CDR2 FNYEAQ. In DNA, the CDR3 is TGTGCCAGCAGCTTAGCGGCTAGCTTGGAGACCCAGTACTTC. Protein sequence: CASSLAASLETQYF.

The chain employs TRBV19 and TRBJ2-7; TRBD1 agrees at 10 bases. After removal of 3 bases from V and 9 bases from J, the junction contained 8 bases not matched to a gene. The CDR3 contains 14 residues. Germline values: CDR1 LNHDA, CDR2 SQIVND (reference sequence). The CDR3 region has the DNA TGTGCCAGTAGTATGACAGGGGGCGTCTCAGGGCAGTACTTC. Protein sequence: CASSMTGGVSGQYF.

The rearrangement links TRBV30 to TRBJ2-3, with a weak D call TRBD2 (6 bases). Germline V lookup: CDR1 GTSNPN, CDR2 SVGIG (reference sequence). Trimming removed 5 bases at V and 2 bases at J, with 11 bases between. This CDR3 is built from 13 residues. The CDR3 DNA reads as TGTGCCTGGGGCGGGACTTACACAGATACGCAGTATTTT. Protein: CAWGGTYTDTQYF.

The gene calls are TRBV20-1 and TRBJ1-1, with D possibly TRBD1 on 6 matching bases. V was pared by 5 bases and J by 8 bases, with 9 bases between. Germline loops: CDR1 DFQATT, CDR2 SNEGSKA (reference sequence). CDR3 length: 10 residues. CDR3 in amino acids: CSAGQYEAFF. The CDR3 DNA reads TGCAGTGCTGGACAGTACGAAGCTTTCTTT.

The V and J genes are TRBV5-1 and TRBJ2-4; 7 bases map to TRBD2. This CDR3 contains 16 residues. The junction had 4 bases not matched to a gene; V was cut back by 0 bases and J by 1 base. Germline lookup yields CDR1 SGHRS and CDR2 YFSETQ. The CDR3 coding sequence is TGCGCCAGCAGCTTGGACTGGGAGGGGGCCAAAAACATTCAGTACTTC. Translation gives CASSLDWEGAKNIQYF.

CDR3 coding DNA: TGTGCCAGCAGTGCCACCTTTAGCGGGAGGGCAGATACGCAGTATTTT. Its protein product is CASSATFSGRADTQYF. This chain uses TRBV6-1 with TRBJ2-3; 11 positions match TRBD2. Trimming removed 4 bases from V and 4 bases from J; junction bases left unmatched: 7. Germline CDR1 MNHNS, CDR2 SASEGT. This CDR3 has 16 residues.

This rearrangement joins TRBV11-1 to TRBJ2-2; 7 nucleotides agree with TRBD1. This CDR3 has 15 amino acids. J gave up 4 bases and V 5 bases, and 7 bases lay outside the gene matches. The germline V gene has CDR1 SGHAT and CDR2 FQDESV (reference sequence). The CDR3 protein is CASSPDTGVTGELFF. The DNA of the CDR3 is TGTGCCAGCAGCCCGGACACAGGGGTCACCGGGGAGCTGTTTTTT.

The chain is built from TRBV27 and TRBJ2-5; 7 positions match TRBD1. Germline V gene lookup returns CDR1 MNHEY and CDR2 SMNVEV (reference sequence). V trimming: 6 bases; J trimming: 1 base; junction bases outside the gene matches: 8. The CDR3 is 15 amino acids. In DNA, the CDR3 is TGTGCCAGCAGGTCAGGGACAGACCCCCAAGAGACCCAGTACTTC. This sequence encodes CASRSGTDPQETQYF.

V gene TRBV10-3 combines with J gene TRBJ2-2; TRBD1 matches at 7 bases. The V gene's germline CDR1 is ENHRY and CDR2 SYGVKD. V dropped 3 bases and J dropped 3; count of bases not matched to a gene: 10. The length of the CDR3 is 17 residues. In DNA form, the CDR3 reads TGTGCCATCAGTGATGTACAGGGGTTGAGTGACACCGGGGAGCTGTTTTTT. Protein sequence: CAISDVQGLSDTGELFF.

The J gene is TRBJ1-3, the V gene TRBV6-5; D is unresolved. The CDR3 covers 16 residues. The V end lost 0 bases, the J end lost 0 bases, and 9 bases lay between the germline ends. Germline V gives CDR1 MNHEY, CDR2 SVGAGI. The CDR3 DNA reads as TGTGCCAGCAGTTACTCGTACGGAGACTCTGGAAACACCATATATTTT. It specifies CASSYSYGDSGNTIYF.

The V gene is TRBV25-1, the J gene TRBJ2-7; 11 bases are a match to TRBD2. CDR1 is MGHDK, CDR2 SYGVNS, per germline. With V trimmed by 6 bases and J by 0 bases, 10 bases remained unmatched. The CDR3 totals 17 residues. CDR3: CASSLSGLAGLSYEQYF. The CDR3 DNA follows: TGTGCCAGCAGCCTCTCAGGACTAGCGGGCCTCTCCTACGAGCAGTACTTC.

This chain connects TRBV30 to TRBJ2-1; the match to TRBD2 covers 15 bases. The V gene end was trimmed by 4 bases and the J gene end by 8 bases; junction bases not matched to a gene: 6. This CDR3 is 15 amino acids long. Germline CDR1 is GTSNPN and CDR2 is SVGIG (reference sequence). The CDR3 nucleotides are TGTGCCTGGACCCCGGGACTAGCGGGAGGTCATGAGCAGTTCTTC. Translating it yields CAWTPGLAGGHEQFF. The full variable domain, its missing parts supplied by reference TRBV30 and TRBJ2-1, is SQTIHQWPATLVQPVGSPLSLECTVEGTSNPNLYWYRQAAGRGLQLLFYSVGIGQISSEVPQNLSASRPQDRQFILSSKKLLLSDSGFYLCAWTPGLAGGHEQFFGPGTRLTVL.

The V gene is TRBV6-1, the J gene TRBJ2-7; 10 bases fit TRBD1. V was clipped by 4 bases and J by 5 bases; unmatched bases: 11. CDR3 length: 16 residues. Looked up from germline, CDR1 is MNHNS and CDR2 is SASEGT. CDR3 sequence: CASSGRTGGSWDEQYF. The DNA of the CDR3 is TGTGCCAGCAGTGGACGGACAGGGGGTTCTTGGGACGAGCAGTACTTC.

The V and J genes are TRBV5-4 and TRBJ2-3; 10 bases map to TRBD2. V lost 5 bases and J lost 1; bases outside the gene matches: 4. Germline CDR1 SGHNT, CDR2 YYREEE (reference sequence). This CDR3 is 15 amino acids long. CDR3 in amino acids: CASSLAGEGTDTQYF. CDR3 nucleotides: TGTGCCAGCAGTCTAGCGGGAGAGGGCACAGATACGCAGTATTTT.

J is TRBJ1-4 and V is TRBV2; unclear D gene. Trimming took off 5 bases at V and 5 bases at J, with 6 bases between the two ends. The CDR3 totals 12 residues. Germline values: CDR1 SNHLY, CDR2 FYNNEI. DNA of the CDR3: TGTGCCAGCAGTCTGAGGAATGAAAAACTGTTTTTT. This gives the protein CASSLRNEKLFF.

This chain joins TRBV19 and TRBJ2-7; 7 bases are shared with TRBD2. V lost 6 bases, J lost 0 bases, and 8 bases stayed unmatched. CDR1 is LNHDA and CDR2 is SQIVND in the germline V gene (reference sequence). This CDR3 comprises 15 residues. CDR3 sequence (DNA): TGTGCCAGTAGATCCACTAGCGACCTCTCCTACGAGCAGTACTTC. Its translation is CASRSTSDLSYEQYF.

V is TRBV30 and J is TRBJ1-1, with 8 bases aligning to TRBD1. CDR1 and CDR2 from the germline V gene are GTSNPN and SVGIG (reference sequence). There are 11 residues in the CDR3. V gave up 8 bases and J gave up 6 bases; unmatched junction bases: 5. DNA of the CDR3: TGTGCCGGACAGGGCAGCGCTGAAGCTTTCTTT. It yields the protein CAGQGSAEAFF.

The rearrangement uses TRBV7-9 and TRBJ2-3; maybe TRBD1 (7 bases). Trimming left V 5 bases short and J 2 bases short, with 17 bases between. Germline V gene sequence: CDR1 SEHNR, CDR2 FQNEAQ (reference sequence). The length of the CDR3 is 16 residues. CDR3 residues: CASSPAGTANTDTQYF. In DNA form, the CDR3 reads TGTGCCAGCAGCCCGGCGGGGACAGCCAACACAGATACGCAGTATTTT.

The chain links TRBV19 to TRBJ1-1; TRBD1 matches at 9 bases. CDR3 length equals 14 residues. Germline V gene data show CDR1 as LNHDA and CDR2 as SQIVND (reference sequence). J lost 6 bases, V lost 1 base, and 3 bases had no gene match. The CDR3 nucleotides read TGTGCCAGTAGTATAGCGGGACAGGGCCCTGAAGCTTTCTTT. It specifies CASSIAGQGPEAFF.

This clone was observed a single time. The chain uses TRBV6-1 and TRBJ2-1; 13 positions match TRBD2. CDR3 length: 13 amino acids. The germline gives CDR1 MNHNS, CDR2 SASEGT. J gave up 8 bases and V 7 bases, and 2 bases lay outside the gene matches. This CDR3 reads CASTTSGRYEQFF. The CDR3 DNA is TGTGCCAGCACGACTAGCGGGAGGTATGAGCAGTTCTTC.

V and J are TRBV7-8 and TRBJ1-1, with 7 bases identical to TRBD1. Germline V gene data show CDR1 as SGHVS and CDR2 as FQNEAQ. The CDR3 covers 13 residues. J was trimmed by 10 bases and V by 6 bases; bases with no gene match: 11. CDR3 coding DNA: TGTGCCAGCAGGACAGGGCGGCATGGTGCAGCTTTCTTT. This codes for CASRTGRHGAAFF.

The J gene is TRBJ2-7, the V gene TRBV4-1; 12 nucleotides match TRBD2. The length of the CDR3 is 21 residues. Germline CDR1 reads MGHRA; CDR2 reads YSYEKL. After removal of 1 base from V and 7 bases from J, the junction contained 23 bases not matched to a gene. This chain's CDR3 is CASSQGGSGRASSGRAGEQYF. CDR3 DNA: TGCGCCAGCAGCCAAGGGGGTTCCGGGAGGGCTTCTAGCGGGAGGGCCGGGGAGCAGTACTTC.

This chain connects TRBV30 to TRBJ1-2, with a tentative D call TRBD1 (6 bases). Germline CDR1 and CDR2: GTSNPN and SVGIG (reference sequence). The CDR3 contains 14 residues. V dropped 0 bases and J dropped 4 bases, with 12 bases sitting between them. The CDR3 loop is CAWSVGGVVYGYTF. For the CDR3, the DNA is TGTGCCTGGAGTGTAGGGGGAGTGGTCTATGGCTACACCTTC.